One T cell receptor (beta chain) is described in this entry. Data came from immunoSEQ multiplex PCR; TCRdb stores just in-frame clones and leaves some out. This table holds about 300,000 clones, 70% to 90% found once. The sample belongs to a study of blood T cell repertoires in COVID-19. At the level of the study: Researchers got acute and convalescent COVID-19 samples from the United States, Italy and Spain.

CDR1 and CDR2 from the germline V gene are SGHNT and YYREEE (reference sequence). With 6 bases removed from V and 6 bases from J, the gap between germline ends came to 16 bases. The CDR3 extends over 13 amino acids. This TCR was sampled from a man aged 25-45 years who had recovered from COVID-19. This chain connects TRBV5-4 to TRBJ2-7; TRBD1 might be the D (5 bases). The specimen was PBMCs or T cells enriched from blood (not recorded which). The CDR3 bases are TGTGCCAGCACCCGTACAGGTACAGGCGAGCAGTACTTC. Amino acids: CASTRTGTGEQYF.